The source of this T cell receptor beta chain is a study of OX40 agonist ivuxolimab in advanced cancers. In the study overall: Prior checkpoint blockade (anti-PD-1, anti-PD-L1 or anti-CTLA-4) was permitted; around 37% had it.

Germline CDR1 is SGHRS and CDR2 is YFSETQ. CDR3 length: 16 residues. Blood was sampled at baseline, cycle 4 day 1, and cycle 7 day 1. Generated by immunoSEQ multiplex PCR, the TCRdb table keeps only in-frame clones and is missing some. The sample carries tens of thousands of clones, approximately 90% recorded once. V gene TRBV5-1 combines with J gene TRBJ2-5; 10 bases map to TRBD1. The J call could be wrong; TRBJ2-7 is a better fit for the DNA end. This clonotype was obtained from an adult with an advanced solid tumor such as melanoma, head and neck, liver or kidney cancer. Sequenced here: CD4+ or CD8+ T cells sorted from blood, sampled in a trial of the OX40 agonist ivuxolimab. The DNA for the CDR3 is TGCGCCAGCAGCTTACTACCGGGACAGGGGTACTACGAGCAGTACTTC. This sequence encodes CASSLLPGQGYYEQYF.